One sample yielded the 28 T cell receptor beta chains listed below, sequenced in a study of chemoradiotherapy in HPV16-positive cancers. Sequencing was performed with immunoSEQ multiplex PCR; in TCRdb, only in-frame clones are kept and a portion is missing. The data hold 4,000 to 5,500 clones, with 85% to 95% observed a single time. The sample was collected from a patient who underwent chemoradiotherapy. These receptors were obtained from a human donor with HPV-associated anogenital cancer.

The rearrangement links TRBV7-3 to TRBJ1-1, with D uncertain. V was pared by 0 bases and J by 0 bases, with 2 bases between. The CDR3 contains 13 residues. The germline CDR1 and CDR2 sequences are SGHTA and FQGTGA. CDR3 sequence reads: CASSLTVNTEAFF. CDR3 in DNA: TGTGCCAGCAGCTTAACGGTGAACACTGAAGCTTTCTTT.

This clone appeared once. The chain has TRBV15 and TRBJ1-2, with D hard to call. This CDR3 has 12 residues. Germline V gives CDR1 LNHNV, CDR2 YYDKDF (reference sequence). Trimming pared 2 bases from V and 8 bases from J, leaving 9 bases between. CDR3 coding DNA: TGTGCCACCAGCAGATTAGAACGCGGCTACACCTTC. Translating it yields CATSRLERGYTF.

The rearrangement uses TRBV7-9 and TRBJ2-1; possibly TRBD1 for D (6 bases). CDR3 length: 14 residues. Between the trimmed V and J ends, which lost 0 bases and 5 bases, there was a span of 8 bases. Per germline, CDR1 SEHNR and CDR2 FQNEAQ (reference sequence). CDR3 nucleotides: TGTGCCAGCAGCTTAGCGAACAGGGACAATGAGCAGTTCTTC. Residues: CASSLANRDNEQFF.

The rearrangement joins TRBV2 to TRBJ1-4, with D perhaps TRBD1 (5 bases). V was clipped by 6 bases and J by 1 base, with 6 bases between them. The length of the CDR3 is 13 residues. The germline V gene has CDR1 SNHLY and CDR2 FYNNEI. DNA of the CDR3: TGTGCCAGCAGGGGGGGAACTAATGAAAAACTGTTTTTT. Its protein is CASRGGTNEKLFF.

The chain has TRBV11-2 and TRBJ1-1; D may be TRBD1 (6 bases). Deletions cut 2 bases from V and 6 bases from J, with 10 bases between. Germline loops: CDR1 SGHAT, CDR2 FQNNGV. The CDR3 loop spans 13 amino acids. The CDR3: CASSLIKGAEAFF. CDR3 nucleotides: TGTGCCAGCAGCTTAATAAAGGGGGCTGAAGCTTTCTTT. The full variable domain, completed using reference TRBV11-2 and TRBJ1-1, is EAGVAQSPRYKIIEKRQSVAFWCNPISGHATLYWYQQILGQGPKLLIQFQNNGVVDDSQLPKDRFSAERLKGVDSTLKIQPAKLEDSAVYLCASSLIKGAEAFFGQGTRLTVV.

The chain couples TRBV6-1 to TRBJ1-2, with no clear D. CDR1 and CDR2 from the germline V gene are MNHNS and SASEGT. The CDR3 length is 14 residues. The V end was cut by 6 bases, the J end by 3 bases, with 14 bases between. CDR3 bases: TGTGCCAGCAGGGCCCAGCGGGTTGACTATGGCTACACCTTC. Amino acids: CASRAQRVDYGYTF.

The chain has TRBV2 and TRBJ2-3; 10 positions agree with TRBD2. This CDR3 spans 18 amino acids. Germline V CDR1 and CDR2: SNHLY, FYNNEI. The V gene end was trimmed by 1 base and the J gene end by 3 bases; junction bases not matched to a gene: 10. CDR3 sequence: CASSEEQAGGPGTDTQYF. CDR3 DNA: TGTGCCAGCAGTGAAGAGCAAGCGGGGGGGCCTGGTACAGATACGCAGTATTTT.

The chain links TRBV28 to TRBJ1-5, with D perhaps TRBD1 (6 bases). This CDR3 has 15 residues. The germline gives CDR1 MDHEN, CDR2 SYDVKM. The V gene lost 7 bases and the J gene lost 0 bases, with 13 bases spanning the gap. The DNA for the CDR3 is TGTGCCAGCAACGGACAGACCTATAGCAATCAGCCCCAGCATTTT. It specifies CASNGQTYSNQPQHF.

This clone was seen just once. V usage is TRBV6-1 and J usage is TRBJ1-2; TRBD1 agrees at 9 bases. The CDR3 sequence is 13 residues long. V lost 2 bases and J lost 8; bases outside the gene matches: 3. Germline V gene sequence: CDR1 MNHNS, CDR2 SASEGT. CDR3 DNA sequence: TGTGCCAGCAGTGAATGGGACAGGGCCGGCTACACCTTC. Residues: CASSEWDRAGYTF.

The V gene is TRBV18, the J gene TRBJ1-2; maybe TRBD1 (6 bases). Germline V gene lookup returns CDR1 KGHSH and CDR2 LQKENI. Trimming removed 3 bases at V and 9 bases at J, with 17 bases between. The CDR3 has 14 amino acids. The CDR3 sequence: CASSPGADPTRYTF. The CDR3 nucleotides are TGTGCCAGCTCACCGGGGGCAGACCCTACTCGCTACACCTTC. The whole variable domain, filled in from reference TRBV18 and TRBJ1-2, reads NAGVMQNPRHLVRRRGQEARLRCSPMKGHSHVYWYRQLPEEGLKFMVYLQKENIIDESGMPKERFSAEFPKEGPSILRIQQVVRGDSAAYFCASSPGADPTRYTFGSGTRLTVV.

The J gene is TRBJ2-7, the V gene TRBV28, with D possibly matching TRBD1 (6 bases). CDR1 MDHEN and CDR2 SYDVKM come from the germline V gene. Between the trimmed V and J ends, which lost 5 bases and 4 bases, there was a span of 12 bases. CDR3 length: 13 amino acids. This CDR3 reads CASSLRGGYEQYF. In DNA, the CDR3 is TGTGCCAGCAGTCTAAGAGGGGGTTACGAGCAGTACTTC.

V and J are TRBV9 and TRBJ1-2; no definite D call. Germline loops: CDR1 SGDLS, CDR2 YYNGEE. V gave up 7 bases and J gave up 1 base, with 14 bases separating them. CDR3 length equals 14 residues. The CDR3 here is CASAVAPINYGYTF. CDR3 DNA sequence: TGTGCCAGCGCAGTCGCGCCAATTAACTATGGCTACACCTTC.

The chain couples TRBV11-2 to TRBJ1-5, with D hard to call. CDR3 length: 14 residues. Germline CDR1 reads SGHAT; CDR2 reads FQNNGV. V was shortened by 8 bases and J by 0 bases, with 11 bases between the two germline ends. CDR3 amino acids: CASGSGNSNQPQHF. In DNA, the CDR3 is TGTGCCAGCGGGTCAGGAAATAGCAATCAGCCCCAGCATTTT.

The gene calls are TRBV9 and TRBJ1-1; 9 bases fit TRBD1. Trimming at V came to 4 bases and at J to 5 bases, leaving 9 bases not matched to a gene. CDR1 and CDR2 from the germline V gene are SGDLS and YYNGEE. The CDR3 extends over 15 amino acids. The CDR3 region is CASSPGDRAWTEAFF. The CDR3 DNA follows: TGTGCCAGCAGCCCTGGGGACAGGGCTTGGACTGAAGCTTTCTTT.

The CDR3 loop reads CASSAGQGRGEQYF. The CDR3 DNA reads as TGTGCCAGCAGCGCTGGACAGGGAAGGGGCGAGCAGTACTTC. The chain joins TRBV9 to TRBJ2-7, with 8 bases aligning to TRBD1. Unmatched junction bases numbered 8, after V lost 3 bases and J lost 6 bases. The V gene's germline CDR1 is SGDLS and CDR2 YYNGEE. CDR3 length equals 14 residues.

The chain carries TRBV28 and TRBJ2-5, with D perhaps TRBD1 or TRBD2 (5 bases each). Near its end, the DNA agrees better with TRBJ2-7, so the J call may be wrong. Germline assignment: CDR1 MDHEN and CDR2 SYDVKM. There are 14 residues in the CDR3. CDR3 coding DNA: TGTGCCAGCAGTTCCATGGGGACCTTGGGCGAGCAGTACTTC. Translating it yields CASSSMGTLGEQYF.

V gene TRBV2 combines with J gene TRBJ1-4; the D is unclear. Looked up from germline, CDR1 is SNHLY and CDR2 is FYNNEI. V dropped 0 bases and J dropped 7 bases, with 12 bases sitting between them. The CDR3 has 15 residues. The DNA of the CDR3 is TGTGCCAGCAGTGAAGCGCAGGCCCGTGGTGAAAAACTGTTTTTT. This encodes CASSEAQARGEKLFF.

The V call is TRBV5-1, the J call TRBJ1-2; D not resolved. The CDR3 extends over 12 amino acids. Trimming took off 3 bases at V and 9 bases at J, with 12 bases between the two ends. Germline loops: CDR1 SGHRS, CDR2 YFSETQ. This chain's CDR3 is CASSSGSTRYTF. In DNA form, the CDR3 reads TGCGCCAGCAGCTCGGGGTCGACGCGCTACACCTTC.

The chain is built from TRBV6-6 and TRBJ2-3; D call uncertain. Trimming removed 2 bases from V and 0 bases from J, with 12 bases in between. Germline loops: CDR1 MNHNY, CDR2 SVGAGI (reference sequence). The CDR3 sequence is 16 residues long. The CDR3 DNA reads TGTGCCAGCAGTTACAGGCAGAGTTCTAGCACAGATACGCAGTATTTT. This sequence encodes CASSYRQSSSTDTQYF.

DNA of the CDR3: TGTGCCAGCAGTGTTTTGGGGGACAATCGATCTGAAGCTTTCTTT. Encoded protein: CASSVLGDNRSEAFF. This sequence joins TRBV6-1 and TRBJ1-1; D perhaps matches TRBD1 (6 bases). The V end lost 4 bases, the J end lost 6 bases, and 18 bases lay between the germline ends. CDR3 length: 15 amino acids. Germline V gene lookup returns CDR1 MNHNS and CDR2 SASEGT.

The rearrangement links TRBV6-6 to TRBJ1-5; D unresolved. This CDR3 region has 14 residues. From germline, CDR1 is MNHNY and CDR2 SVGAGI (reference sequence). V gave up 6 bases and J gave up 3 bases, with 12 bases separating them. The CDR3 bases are TGTGCCAGCAGGGAGACGGGGATCAATCAGCCCCAGCATTTT. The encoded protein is CASRETGINQPQHF.

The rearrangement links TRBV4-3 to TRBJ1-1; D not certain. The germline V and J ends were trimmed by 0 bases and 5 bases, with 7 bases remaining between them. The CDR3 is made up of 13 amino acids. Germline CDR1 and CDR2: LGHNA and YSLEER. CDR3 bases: TGCGCCAGCAGCCAAGATAGGGAAACTGAAGCTTTCTTT. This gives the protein CASSQDRETEAFF.

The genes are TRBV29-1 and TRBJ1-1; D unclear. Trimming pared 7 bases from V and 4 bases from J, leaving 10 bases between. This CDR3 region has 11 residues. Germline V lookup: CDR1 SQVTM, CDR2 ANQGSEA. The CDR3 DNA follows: TGCAGCGGCTCGGCGGCCACTGAAGCTTTCTTT. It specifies CSGSAATEAFF.

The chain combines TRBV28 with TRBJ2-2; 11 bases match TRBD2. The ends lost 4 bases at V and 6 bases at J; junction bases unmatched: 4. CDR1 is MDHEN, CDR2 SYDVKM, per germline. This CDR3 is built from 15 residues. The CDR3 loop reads CASSYSGGAPGELFF. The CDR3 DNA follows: TGTGCCAGCAGTTATAGCGGGGGGGCTCCCGGGGAGCTGTTTTTT. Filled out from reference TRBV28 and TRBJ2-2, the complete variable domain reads DVKVTQSSRYLVKRTGEKVFLECVQDMDHENMFWYRQDPGLGLRLIYFSYDVKMKEKGDIPEGYSVSREKKERFSLILESASTNQTSMYLCASSYSGGAPGELFFGEGSRLTVL.

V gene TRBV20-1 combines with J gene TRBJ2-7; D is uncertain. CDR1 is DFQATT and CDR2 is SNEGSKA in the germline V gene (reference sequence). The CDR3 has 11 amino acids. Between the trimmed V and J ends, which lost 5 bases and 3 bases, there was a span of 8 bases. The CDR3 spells CSAPVNYEQYF. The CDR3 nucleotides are TGCAGTGCTCCAGTAAACTACGAGCAGTACTTC.

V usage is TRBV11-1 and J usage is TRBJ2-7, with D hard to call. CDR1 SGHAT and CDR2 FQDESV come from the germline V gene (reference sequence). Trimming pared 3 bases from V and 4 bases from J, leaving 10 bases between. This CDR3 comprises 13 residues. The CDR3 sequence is CASSFDTAYEQYF. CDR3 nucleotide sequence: TGTGCCAGCAGCTTCGATACAGCGTACGAGCAGTACTTC.

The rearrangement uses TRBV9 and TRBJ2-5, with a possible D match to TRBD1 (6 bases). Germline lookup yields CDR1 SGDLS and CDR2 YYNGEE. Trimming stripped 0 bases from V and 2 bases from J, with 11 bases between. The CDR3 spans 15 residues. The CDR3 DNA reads TGTGCCAGCAGCGTAGGGGGGCTGGGGCAAGAGACCCAGTACTTC. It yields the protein CASSVGGLGQETQYF.

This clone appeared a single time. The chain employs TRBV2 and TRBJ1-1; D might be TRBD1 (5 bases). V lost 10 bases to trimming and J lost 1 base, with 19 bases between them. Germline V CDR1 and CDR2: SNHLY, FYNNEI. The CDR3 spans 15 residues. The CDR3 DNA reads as TGTGCCACCACAAATCAGGGTCGGGGGAACACTGAAGCTTTCTTT. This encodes CATTNQGRGNTEAFF.